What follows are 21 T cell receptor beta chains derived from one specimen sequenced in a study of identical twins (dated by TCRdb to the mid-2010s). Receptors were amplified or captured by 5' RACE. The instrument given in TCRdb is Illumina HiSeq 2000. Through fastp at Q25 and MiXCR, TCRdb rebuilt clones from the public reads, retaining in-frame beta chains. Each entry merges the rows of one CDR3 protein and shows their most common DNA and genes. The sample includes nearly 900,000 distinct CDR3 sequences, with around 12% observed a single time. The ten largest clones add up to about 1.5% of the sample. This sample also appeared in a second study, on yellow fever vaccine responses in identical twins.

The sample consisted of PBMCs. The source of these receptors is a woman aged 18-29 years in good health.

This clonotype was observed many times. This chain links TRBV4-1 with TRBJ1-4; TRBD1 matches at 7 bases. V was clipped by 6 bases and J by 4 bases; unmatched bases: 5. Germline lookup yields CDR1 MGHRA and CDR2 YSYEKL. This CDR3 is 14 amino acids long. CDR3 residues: CASRYGTDNEKLFF. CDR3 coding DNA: TGCGCCAGCAGATACGGGACAGATAATGAAAAACTGTTTTTT.

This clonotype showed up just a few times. The CDR3 region has the DNA TGCGCCAGCAGCCTTGGGACCCACTCCTACGAGCAGTACTTC. Protein product: CASSLGTHSYEQYF. The chain recombines TRBV5-1 with TRBJ2-7, with D perhaps given as TRBD1 or TRBD2 (5 bases each). Per germline, CDR1 SGHRS and CDR2 YFSETQ. The CDR3 sequence is 14 residues long. The V end was cut by 4 bases, the J end by 0 bases, with 11 bases between.

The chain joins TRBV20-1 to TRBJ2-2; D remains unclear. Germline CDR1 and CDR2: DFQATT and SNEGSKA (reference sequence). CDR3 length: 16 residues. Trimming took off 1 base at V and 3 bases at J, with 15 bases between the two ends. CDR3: CSARGPPTADTGELFF. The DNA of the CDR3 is TGCAGTGCTAGAGGACCTCCAACCGCGGACACCGGGGAGCTGTTTTTT.

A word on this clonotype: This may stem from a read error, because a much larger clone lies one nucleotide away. The chain's CDR3 is CASSADLTYEQHF. CDR3 in DNA: TGTGCCAGCAGCGCTGACCTGACCTACGAGCAGCACTTC. The chain employs TRBV25-1 and TRBJ2-7; no reliable D call. Per germline, CDR1 MGHDK and CDR2 SYGVNS. The CDR3 is made up of 13 amino acids.

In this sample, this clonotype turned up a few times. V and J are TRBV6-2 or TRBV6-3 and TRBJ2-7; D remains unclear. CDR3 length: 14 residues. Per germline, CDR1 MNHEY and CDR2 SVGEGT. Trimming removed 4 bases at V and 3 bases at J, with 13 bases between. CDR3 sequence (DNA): TGTGCCAGCAGTTCGCACGCCCGTCACTACGAGCAGTACGTC. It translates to CASSSHARHYEQYV.

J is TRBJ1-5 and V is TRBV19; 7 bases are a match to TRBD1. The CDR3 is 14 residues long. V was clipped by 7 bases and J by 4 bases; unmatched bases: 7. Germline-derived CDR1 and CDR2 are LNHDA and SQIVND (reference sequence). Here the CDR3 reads CASTTTGKNQPQHF. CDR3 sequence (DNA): TGTGCCAGTACCACGACAGGGAAGAATCAGCCCCAGCATTTT.

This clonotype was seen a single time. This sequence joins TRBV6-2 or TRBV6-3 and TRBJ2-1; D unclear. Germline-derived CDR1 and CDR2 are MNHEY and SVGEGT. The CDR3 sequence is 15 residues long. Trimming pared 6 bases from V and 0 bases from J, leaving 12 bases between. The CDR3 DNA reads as TGTGCCAGCAGCTATGGTGGCGTCTCCTACAATGAGCAGTTCTTC. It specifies CASSYGGVSYNEQFF.

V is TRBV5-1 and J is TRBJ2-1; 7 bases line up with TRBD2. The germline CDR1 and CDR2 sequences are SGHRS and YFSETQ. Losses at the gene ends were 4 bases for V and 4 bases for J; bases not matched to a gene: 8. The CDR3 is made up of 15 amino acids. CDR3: CASSVGLTEYNEQFF. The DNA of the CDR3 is TGCGCCAGCAGCGTGGGACTAACCGAATACAATGAGCAGTTCTTC.

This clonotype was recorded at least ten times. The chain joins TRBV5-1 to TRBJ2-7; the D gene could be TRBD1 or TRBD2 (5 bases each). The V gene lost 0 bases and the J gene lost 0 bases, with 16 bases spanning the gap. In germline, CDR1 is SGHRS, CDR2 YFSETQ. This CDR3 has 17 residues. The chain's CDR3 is CASSLVDLRGSSYEQYF. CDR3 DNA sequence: TGCGCCAGCAGCTTGGTCGATCTCCGGGGCAGCTCCTACGAGCAGTACTTC.

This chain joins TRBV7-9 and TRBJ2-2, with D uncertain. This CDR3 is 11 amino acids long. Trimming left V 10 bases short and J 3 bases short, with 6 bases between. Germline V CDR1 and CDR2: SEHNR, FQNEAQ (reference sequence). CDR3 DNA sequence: TGTGCCACCGGTCACACCGGGGAGCTGTTTTTT. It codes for CATGHTGELFF.

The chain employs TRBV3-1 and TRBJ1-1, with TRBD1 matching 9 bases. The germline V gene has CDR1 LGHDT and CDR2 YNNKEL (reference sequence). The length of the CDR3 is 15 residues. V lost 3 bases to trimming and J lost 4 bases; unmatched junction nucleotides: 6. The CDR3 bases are TGTGCCAGCAGCCAGTACACAGGGGGCGGCACTGAAGCTTTCTTT. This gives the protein CASSQYTGGGTEAFF.

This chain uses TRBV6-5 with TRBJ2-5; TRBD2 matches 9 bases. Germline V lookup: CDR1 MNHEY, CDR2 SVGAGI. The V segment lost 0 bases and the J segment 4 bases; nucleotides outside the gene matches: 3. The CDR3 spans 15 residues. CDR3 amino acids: CASSYSAGGPETQYF. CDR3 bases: TGTGCCAGCAGTTACTCAGCGGGGGGTCCAGAGACCCAGTACTTC.

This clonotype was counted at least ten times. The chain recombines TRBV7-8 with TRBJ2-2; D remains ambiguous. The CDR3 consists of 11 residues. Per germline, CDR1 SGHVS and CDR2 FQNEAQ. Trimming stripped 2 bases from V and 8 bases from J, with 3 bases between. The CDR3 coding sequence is TGTGCCAGCAGCTTATTGGGGGAGCTGTTTTTT. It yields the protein CASSLLGELFF.

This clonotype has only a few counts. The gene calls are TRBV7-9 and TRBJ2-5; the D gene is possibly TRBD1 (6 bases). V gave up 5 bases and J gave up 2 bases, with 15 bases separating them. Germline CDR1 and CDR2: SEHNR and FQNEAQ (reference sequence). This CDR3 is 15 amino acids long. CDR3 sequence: CASSTAFGTQETQYF. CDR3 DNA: TGTGCCAGCAGCACGGCATTTGGGACACAAGAGACCCAGTACTTC.

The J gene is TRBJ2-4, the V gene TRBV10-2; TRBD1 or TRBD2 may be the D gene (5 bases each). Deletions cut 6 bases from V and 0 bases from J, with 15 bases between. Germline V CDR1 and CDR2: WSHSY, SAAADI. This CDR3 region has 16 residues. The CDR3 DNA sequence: TGCGCCAGCAGGGACCTTTGGGACGGAGCCAAAAACATTCAGTACTTC. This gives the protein CASRDLWDGAKNIQYF.

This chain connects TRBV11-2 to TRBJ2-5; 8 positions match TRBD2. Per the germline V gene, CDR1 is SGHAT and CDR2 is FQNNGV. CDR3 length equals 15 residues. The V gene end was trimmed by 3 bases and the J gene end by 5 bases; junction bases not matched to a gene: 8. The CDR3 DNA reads TGTGCCAGCAGCTTCGGGGGGGCTTTCGGGGAGACCCAGTACTTC. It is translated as CASSFGGAFGETQYF.

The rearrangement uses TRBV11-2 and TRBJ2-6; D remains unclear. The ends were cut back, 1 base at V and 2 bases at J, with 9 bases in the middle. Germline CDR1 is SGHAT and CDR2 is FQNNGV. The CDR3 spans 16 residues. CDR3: CASSLVWVAGANVLTF. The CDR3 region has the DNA TGTGCCAGCAGCTTAGTTTGGGTCGCTGGGGCCAACGTCCTGACTTTC. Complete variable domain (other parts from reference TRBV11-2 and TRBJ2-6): EAGVAQSPRYKIIEKRQSVAFWCNPISGHATLYWYQQILGQGPKLLIQFQNNGVVDDSQLPKDRFSAERLKGVDSTLKIQPAKLEDSAVYLCASSLVWVAGANVLTFGAGSRLTVL.

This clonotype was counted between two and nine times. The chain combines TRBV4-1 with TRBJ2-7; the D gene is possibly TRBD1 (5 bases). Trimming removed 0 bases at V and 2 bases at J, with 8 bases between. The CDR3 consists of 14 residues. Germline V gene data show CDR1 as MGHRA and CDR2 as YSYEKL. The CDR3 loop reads CASSQETGTYEQYF. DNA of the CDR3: TGCGCCAGCAGCCAAGAAACAGGCACCTACGAGCAGTACTTC.

The CDR3 bases are TGTGCCAGCAGCCAAGATACCATACAAGAGACCCAGTACTTC. As protein: CASSQDTIQETQYF. The V call is TRBV14, the J call TRBJ2-5, with D unclear. Deletions cut 0 bases from V and 2 bases from J, with 7 bases between. Per germline, CDR1 SGHDN and CDR2 FVKESK. The CDR3 loop spans 14 amino acids.

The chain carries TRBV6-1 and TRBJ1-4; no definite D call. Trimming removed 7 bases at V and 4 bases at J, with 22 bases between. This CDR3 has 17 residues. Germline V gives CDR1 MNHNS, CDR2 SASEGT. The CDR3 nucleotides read TGTGCCAGCACCCTTCGCTTCACAGCCAATTTTAATGAAAAACTGTTTTTT. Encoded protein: CASTLRFTANFNEKLFF.

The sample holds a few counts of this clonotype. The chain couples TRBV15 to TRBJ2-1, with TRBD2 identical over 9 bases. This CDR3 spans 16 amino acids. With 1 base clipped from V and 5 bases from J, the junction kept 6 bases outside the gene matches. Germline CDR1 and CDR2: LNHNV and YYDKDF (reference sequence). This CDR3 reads CATSRGSLAGNNEQFF. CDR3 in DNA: TGTGCCACCAGCAGAGGAAGCCTAGCGGGGAACAATGAGCAGTTCTTC.